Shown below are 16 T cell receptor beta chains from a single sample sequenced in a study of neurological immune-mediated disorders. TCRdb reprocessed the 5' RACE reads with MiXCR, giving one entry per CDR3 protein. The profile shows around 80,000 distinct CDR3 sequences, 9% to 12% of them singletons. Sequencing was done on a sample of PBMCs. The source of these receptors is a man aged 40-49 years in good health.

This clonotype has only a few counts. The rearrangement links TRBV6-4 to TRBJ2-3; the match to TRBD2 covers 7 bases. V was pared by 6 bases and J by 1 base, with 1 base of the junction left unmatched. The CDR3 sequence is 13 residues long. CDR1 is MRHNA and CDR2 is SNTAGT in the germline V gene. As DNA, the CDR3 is TGTGCCAGCAGGAGCGGGGGCACAGATACGCAGTATTTT. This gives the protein CASRSGGTDTQYF.

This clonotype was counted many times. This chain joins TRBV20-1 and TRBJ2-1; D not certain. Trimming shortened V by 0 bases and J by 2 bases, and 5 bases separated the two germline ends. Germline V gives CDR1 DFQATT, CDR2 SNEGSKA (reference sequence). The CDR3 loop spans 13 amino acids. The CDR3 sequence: CSAREAPYNEQFF. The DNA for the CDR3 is TGCAGTGCTAGAGAGGCCCCCTACAATGAGCAGTTCTTC.

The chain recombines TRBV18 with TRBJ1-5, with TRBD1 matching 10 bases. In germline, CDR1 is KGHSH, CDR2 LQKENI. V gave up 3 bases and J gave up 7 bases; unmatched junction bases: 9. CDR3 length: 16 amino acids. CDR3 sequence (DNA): TGTGCCAGCTCACCGGGGGGACAGGGGACTATCCAGCCCCAGCATTTT. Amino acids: CASSPGGQGTIQPQHF.

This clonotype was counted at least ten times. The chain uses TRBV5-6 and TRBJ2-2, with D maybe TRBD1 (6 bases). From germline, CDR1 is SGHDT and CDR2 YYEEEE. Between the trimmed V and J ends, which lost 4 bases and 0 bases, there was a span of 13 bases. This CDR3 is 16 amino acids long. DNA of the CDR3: TGTGCCAGCAGCCACTCCGGGACACCGAACACCGGGGAGCTGTTTTTT. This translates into CASSHSGTPNTGELFF.

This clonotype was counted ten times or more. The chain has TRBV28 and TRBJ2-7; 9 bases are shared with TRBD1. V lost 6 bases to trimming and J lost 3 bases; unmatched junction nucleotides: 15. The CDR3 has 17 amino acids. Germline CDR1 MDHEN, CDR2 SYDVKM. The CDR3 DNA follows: TGTGCCAGCAGCCCTCTATACAGGGGGCACCCCGGCTACGAGCAGTACTTC. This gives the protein CASSPLYRGHPGYEQYF.

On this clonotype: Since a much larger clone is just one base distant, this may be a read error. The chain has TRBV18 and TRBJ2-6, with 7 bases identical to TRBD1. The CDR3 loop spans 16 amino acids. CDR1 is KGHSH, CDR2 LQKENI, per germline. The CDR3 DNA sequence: TGTGTCAGCTCACCGACAGGGTCCTCTGGGGCCAACGTCCTGACTTTC. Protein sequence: CVSSPTGSSGANVLTF.

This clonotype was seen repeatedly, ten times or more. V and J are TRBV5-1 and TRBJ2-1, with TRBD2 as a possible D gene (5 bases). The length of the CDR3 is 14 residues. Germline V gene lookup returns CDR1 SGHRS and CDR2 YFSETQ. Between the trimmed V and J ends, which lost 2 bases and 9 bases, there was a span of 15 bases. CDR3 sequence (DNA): TGCGCCAGCAGCTTAAGCGGTAGCCGGGGTGAGCAGTTCTTC. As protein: CASSLSGSRGEQFF. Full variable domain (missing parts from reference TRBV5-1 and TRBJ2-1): KAGVTQTPRYLIKTRGQQVTLSCSPISGHRSVSWYQQTPGQGLQFLFEYFSETQRNKGNFPGRFSGRQFSNSRSEMNVSTLELGDSALYLCASSLSGSRGEQFFGPGTRLTVL.

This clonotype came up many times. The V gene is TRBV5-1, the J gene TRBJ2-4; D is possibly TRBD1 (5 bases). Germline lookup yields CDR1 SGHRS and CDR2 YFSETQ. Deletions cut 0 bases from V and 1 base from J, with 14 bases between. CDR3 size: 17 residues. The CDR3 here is CASSLGAGYNAKNIQYF. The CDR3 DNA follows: TGCGCCAGCAGCTTGGGGGCAGGGTATAACGCCAAAAACATTCAGTACTTC. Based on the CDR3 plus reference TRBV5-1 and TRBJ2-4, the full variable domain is KAGVTQTPRYLIKTRGQQVTLSCSPISGHRSVSWYQQTPGQGLQFLFEYFSETQRNKGNFPGRFSGRQFSNSRSEMNVSTLELGDSALYLCASSLGAGYNAKNIQYFGAGTRLSVL.

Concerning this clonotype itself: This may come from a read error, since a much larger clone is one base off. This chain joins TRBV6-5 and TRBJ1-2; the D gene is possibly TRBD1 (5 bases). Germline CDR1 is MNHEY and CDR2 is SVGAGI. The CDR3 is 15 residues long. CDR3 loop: CDSSYARDGNYGYTF. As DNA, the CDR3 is TGTGACAGCAGTTACGCCCGGGACGGGAACTATGGCTACACCTTC.

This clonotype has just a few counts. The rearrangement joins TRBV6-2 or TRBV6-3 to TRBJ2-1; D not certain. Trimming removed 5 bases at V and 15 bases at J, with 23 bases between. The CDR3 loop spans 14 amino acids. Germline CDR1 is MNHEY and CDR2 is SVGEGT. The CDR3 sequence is CASSRAKEGPQRFF. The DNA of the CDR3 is TGTGCCAGCAGTCGCGCAAAAGAAGGACCTCAGAGGTTCTTC.

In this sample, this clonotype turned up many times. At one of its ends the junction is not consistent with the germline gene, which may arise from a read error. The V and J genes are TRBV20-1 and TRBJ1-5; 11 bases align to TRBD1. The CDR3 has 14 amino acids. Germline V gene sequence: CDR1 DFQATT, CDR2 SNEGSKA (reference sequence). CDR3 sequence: CSASRTGGNKPQHF. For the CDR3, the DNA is TGCAGTGCGTCACGGACAGGGGGCAATAAGCCCCAGCATTTT.

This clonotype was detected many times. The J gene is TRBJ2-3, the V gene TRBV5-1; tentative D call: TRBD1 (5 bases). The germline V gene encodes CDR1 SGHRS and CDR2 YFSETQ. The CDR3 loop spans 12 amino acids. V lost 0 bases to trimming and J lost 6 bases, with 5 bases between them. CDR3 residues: CASSLEGDTQYF. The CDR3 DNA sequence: TGCGCCAGCAGCTTGGAGGGGGATACGCAGTATTTT.

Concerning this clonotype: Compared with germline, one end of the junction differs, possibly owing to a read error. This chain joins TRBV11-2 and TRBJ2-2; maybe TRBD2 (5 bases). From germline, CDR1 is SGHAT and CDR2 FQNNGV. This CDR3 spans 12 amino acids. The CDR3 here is CASSSNTGDLFF. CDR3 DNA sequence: TGTGCTAGCAGCTCAAACACCGGGGATCTGTTTTTT.

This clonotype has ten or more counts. This chain's CDR3 is CASSERAVRAYEQYF. CDR3 nucleotide sequence: TGTGCCAGCAGTGAACGGGCAGTTCGTGCCTACGAGCAGTACTTC. This sequence joins TRBV6-1 and TRBJ2-7; D call uncertain. Germline V gene data show CDR1 as MNHNS and CDR2 as SASEGT. The CDR3 loop spans 15 amino acids. Trimming left V 2 bases short and J 2 bases short, with 13 bases between.

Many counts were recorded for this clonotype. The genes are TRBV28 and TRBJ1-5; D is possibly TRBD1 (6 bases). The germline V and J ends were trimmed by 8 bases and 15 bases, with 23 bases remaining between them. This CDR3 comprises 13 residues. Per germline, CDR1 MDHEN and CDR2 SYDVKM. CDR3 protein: CASLGQGPGYTHF. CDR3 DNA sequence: TGTGCCAGCCTCGGGCAGGGGCCCGGGTATACGCATTTT.

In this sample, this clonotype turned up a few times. The CDR3: CASRPTSGGSYEQYF. The CDR3 nucleotides are TGTGCCAGCAGACCTACTAGCGGGGGCTCCTACGAGCAGTACTTC. The genes are TRBV7-2 and TRBJ2-7; 11 nucleotides line up with TRBD2. After removal of 6 bases from V and 0 bases from J, the junction contained 4 bases not matched to a gene. The CDR3 length is 15 residues. The germline CDR1 and CDR2 sequences are SGHTA and FQGNSA.